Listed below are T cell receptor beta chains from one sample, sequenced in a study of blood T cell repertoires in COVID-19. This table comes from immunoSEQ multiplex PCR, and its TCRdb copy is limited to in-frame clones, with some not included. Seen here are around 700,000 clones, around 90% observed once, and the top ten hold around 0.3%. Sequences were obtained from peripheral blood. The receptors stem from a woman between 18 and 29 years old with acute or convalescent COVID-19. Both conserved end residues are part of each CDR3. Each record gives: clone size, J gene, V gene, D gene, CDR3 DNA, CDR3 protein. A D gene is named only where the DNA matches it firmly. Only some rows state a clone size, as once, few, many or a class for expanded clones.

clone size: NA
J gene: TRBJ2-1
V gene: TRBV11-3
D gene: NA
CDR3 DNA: TGTGCCAGCAGCTTAGCAGGCGGGCCTAACAATGAGCAGTTCTTC
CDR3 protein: CASSLAGGPNNEQFF

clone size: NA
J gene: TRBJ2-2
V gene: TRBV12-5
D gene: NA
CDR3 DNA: TGTGCTAGTGGTTTGGGATTTGAGGGCCCGGCCGGGGAGCTGTTTTTT
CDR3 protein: CASGLGFEGPAGELFF

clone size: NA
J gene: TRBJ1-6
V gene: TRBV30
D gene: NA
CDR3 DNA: TGTGCCTGGAGTGAGGTGGCCAGGAATTCACCCCTCCACTTT
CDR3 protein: CAWSEVARNSPLHF

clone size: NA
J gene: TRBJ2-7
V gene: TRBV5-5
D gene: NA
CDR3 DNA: TGTGCCAGCAGCTTGATTACAGCTTACGAGCAGTACTTC
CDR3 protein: CASSLITAYEQYF

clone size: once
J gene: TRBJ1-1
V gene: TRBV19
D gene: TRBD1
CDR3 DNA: TGTGCCAGTGTCCACGGGACAGGGATTAACACTGAAGCTTTCTTT
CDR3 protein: CASVHGTGINTEAFF

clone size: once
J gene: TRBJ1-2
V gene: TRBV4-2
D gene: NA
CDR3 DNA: TGTGCCAGCAGCCAAACGCGAGGCTATGGCTACACCTTC
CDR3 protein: CASSQTRGYGYTF

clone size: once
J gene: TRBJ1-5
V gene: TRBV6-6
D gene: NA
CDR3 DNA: TGTGCCAGCAGTTACGGCAGGGGTGGGCAGCCCCAGCATTTT
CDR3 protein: CASSYGRGGQPQHF

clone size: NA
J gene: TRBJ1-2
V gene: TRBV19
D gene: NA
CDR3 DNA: TGTGCCAGTAGTATGGTGGGCAGGGGATTGGGGAATGGCTACACCTTC
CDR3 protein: CASSMVGRGLGNGYTF

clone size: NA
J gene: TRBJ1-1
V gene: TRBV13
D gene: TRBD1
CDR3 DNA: TGTGCCAGCAGCTACGGGACAGGGCGCATGAACACTGAAGCTTTCTTT
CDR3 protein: CASSYGTGRMNTEAFF

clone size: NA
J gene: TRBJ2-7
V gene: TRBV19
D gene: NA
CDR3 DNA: TGTGCCAGTAGTCCCAGGGGCTACGAGCAGTACTTC
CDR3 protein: CASSPRGYEQYF

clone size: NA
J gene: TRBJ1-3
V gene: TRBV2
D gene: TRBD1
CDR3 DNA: TGTGCCAGCAGACTCAGGGGGCTTGGAAACACCATATATTTT
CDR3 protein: CASRLRGLGNTIYF

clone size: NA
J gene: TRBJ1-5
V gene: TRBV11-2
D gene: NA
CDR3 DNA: TGTGCCAGCAGCCCGGTGGGGGGAATGGGAGGCCAGCCCCAGCATTTT
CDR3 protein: CASSPVGGMGGQPQHF

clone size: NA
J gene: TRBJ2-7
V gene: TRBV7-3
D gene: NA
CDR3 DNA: TGTGCCAGCAGCTTAGGATACGGGGATATGGACGAGCAGTACTTC
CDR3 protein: CASSLGYGDMDEQYF